The next 22 T cell receptor beta chains were all read from a single sample in a study of T cell repertoires in cytomegalovirus infection. These receptors have no identified antigens. TCRdb passed the reads through MiXCR, listing each CDR3 protein once. This table holds 650,000 to 850,000 distinct CDR3 sequences, almost 30% found once. The sequencing here drew on cultured CD8+ T cells from PBMCs, taken from culture after CMV antigen stimulation. Source of these receptors: a human donor in good health (CMV status not recorded). Some clones in this sample may be carry-over from other donors' samples.

This chain connects TRBV7-3 to TRBJ2-1; possible D gene TRBD1, 6 bases. The CDR3 is 14 residues long. V shed 2 bases and J shed 6 bases, with 11 bases lying between them. Germline V gene data show CDR1 as SGHTA and CDR2 as FQGTGA. The CDR3 reads CASSLAQGRNEQFF. CDR3 nucleotides: TGTGCCAGCAGCTTAGCCCAGGGGCGCAATGAGCAGTTCTTC.

This clonotype occurred a few times. One end of the junction fails to match germline, which may point to a read error. The chain uses TRBV7-2 and TRBJ1-1; D is uncertain. Germline values: CDR1 SGHTA, CDR2 FQGNSA. This CDR3 has 11 residues. The CDR3 DNA sequence: TGTGCCAGCAGCGAAGGACCGACGACCAGGTTT. It codes for CASSEGPTTRF.

The chain is built from TRBV6-7 and TRBJ2-7; D not resolved. TRBV6-7 is assigned to the ORF class and has an uncertain function. V dropped 2 bases and J dropped 2 bases, with 7 bases sitting between them. CDR3 length equals 13 residues. The CDR3 DNA is TGTGCCAGCAGTTACCGTACTACCTACGAGCAGTACTTC. Encoded protein: CASSYRTTYEQYF.

The chain recombines TRBV6-6 with TRBJ2-1, with D maybe TRBD1 (7 bases). CDR1 and CDR2 (germline): MNHNY, SVGAGI (reference sequence). The CDR3 has 16 residues. The germline V and J ends were trimmed by 5 bases and 5 bases, with 19 bases remaining between them. This chain's CDR3 is CASSKGGARGHNEQFF. The CDR3 DNA is TGTGCCAGCAGTAAAGGAGGGGCTAGGGGGCACAATGAGCAGTTCTTC.

The chain is built from TRBV9 and TRBJ2-1; 12 bases are a match to TRBD2. CDR3 size: 18 residues. The germline V gene encodes CDR1 SGDLS and CDR2 YYNGEE. J gave up 8 bases and V 2 bases, and 14 bases lay outside the gene matches. CDR3: CASSVSTSGGTPGDEQFF. The CDR3 DNA reads TGTGCCAGCAGCGTCTCGACTAGCGGGGGTACCCCTGGGGATGAGCAGTTCTTC.

This chain links TRBV7-9 with TRBJ1-4, with no clear D. In germline, CDR1 is SEHNR, CDR2 FQNEAQ (reference sequence). Trimming took 2 bases from V and 10 from J, leaving 17 bases between them. The CDR3 contains 15 residues. The CDR3 loop reads CASSLSNIEEGKLFF. As DNA, the CDR3 is TGTGCCAGCAGCTTAAGTAACATAGAGGAAGGAAAACTGTTTTTT.

This clonotype showed up just a few times. In DNA form, the CDR3 reads TGTGCCAGCAGCCGGTCGACAGGAGACTACGAGCAGTACGTC. Translation: CASSRSTGDYEQYV. The rearrangement joins TRBV4-2 to TRBJ2-7, with D possibly matching TRBD1 (6 bases). Germline CDR1 and CDR2: LGHNA and YNFKEQ. CDR3 length: 14 amino acids. V lost 4 bases to trimming and J lost 3 bases, with 13 bases between them.

This clonotype has at least ten counts. The V and J genes are TRBV7-8 and TRBJ2-3; no clear D gene. Trimming left V 2 bases short and J 2 bases short, with 20 bases between. This CDR3 contains 18 residues. The germline V gene encodes CDR1 SGHVS and CDR2 FQNEAQ. DNA of the CDR3: TGTGCCAGCAGCTTAATCCCGAGGCCCATTGAAGTCACAGATACGCAGTATTTT. Amino acid sequence: CASSLIPRPIEVTDTQYF.

The chain employs TRBV7-6 and TRBJ1-5; D gene uncertain. Germline V lookup: CDR1 SGHVS, CDR2 FNYEAQ. There are 15 residues in the CDR3. V shed 0 bases and J shed 2 bases, with 8 bases lying between them. Here the CDR3 reads CASSLARGRNQPQHF. CDR3 nucleotide sequence: TGTGCCAGCAGCTTAGCGCGGGGTCGCAATCAGCCCCAGCATTTT.

V gene TRBV5-4 combines with J gene TRBJ2-3, with TRBD1 matching over 9 bases. Germline V gene data show CDR1 as SGHNT and CDR2 as YYREEE (reference sequence). Trimming took 2 bases from V and 5 from J; bases not matched to a gene: 9. This CDR3 spans 16 amino acids. The CDR3 is CASSFGTGWIEDTQYF. CDR3 coding DNA: TGTGCCAGCAGCTTCGGGACAGGGTGGATTGAAGATACGCAGTATTTT.

The chain combines TRBV20-1 with TRBJ2-5; D uncertain. Germline loops: CDR1 DFQATT, CDR2 SNEGSKA (reference sequence). The CDR3 has 15 residues. The germline V and J ends were trimmed by 0 bases and 5 bases, with 16 bases remaining between them. CDR3 nucleotides: TGCAGTGCTAGAGATAGGGATCACAGTATGGAGACCCAGTACTTC. It specifies CSARDRDHSMETQYF.

V is TRBV28 and J is TRBJ2-1, with D possibly being TRBD2 (5 bases). This CDR3 comprises 14 residues. Germline CDR1 is MDHEN and CDR2 is SYDVKM. V was pared by 2 bases and J by 5 bases, with 10 bases between. The chain's CDR3 is CASSLRGYDNEQFF. The DNA of the CDR3 is TGTGCCAGCAGTTTACGAGGGTACGACAATGAGCAGTTCTTC.

This clonotype was counted once. Here the CDR3 reads CASSGDNQGVEAFF. CDR3 DNA: TGTGCCAGCAGCGGGGACAACCAAGGGGTTGAAGCTTTCTTT. V and J are TRBV7-9 and TRBJ1-1; D possibly corresponds to TRBD1 (6 bases). CDR3 length: 14 residues. Trimming stripped 5 bases from V and 7 bases from J, with 17 bases between. Germline V gene data show CDR1 as SEHNR and CDR2 as FQNEAQ (reference sequence).

This clonotype was seen at least ten times. This chain links TRBV7-2 with TRBJ1-3; D is unclear. The CDR3 is 14 amino acids. V dropped 5 bases and J dropped 0 bases, with 8 bases sitting between them. Germline V gene sequence: CDR1 SGHTA, CDR2 FQGNSA. CDR3 DNA: TGTGCCAGCAGCGCCGCCTACTCTGGAAACACCATATATTTT. This sequence encodes CASSAAYSGNTIYF.

CDR3 residues: CSAVPVANTGELFF. The CDR3 DNA sequence: TGCAGTGCTGTCCCCGTCGCGAACACCGGGGAGCTGTTTTTT. This rearrangement joins TRBV20-1 to TRBJ2-2; D unclear. Germline V CDR1 and CDR2: DFQATT, SNEGSKA (reference sequence). Trimming removed 5 bases from V and 0 bases from J, with 10 bases in between. This CDR3 spans 14 amino acids.

The rearrangement joins TRBV7-4 to TRBJ2-7; 10 positions match TRBD1. Trimming cost V 6 bases and J 1 base; bases outside gene matches: 9. Germline V gives CDR1 SGHVT, CDR2 SQSDAQ. The CDR3 is 16 residues long. In nucleotides, the CDR3 is TGTGCCAGCAGTTCCATCCGGGACAGGGGTTCCTACGAGCAGTACTTC. Translation: CASSSIRDRGSYEQYF.

The chain joins TRBV7-2 to TRBJ2-6; unclear D gene. The CDR3 is 15 residues long. With 1 base removed from V and 5 bases from J, the gap between germline ends came to 9 bases. CDR1 is SGHTA, CDR2 FQGNSA, per germline. The CDR3 DNA reads as TGTGCCAGCAGCTTAGGGCTAGGGAGGGCCAACGTCCTGACTTTC. Its protein product is CASSLGLGRANVLTF.

This clonotype turned up a few times. V is TRBV19 and J is TRBJ2-1, with D unresolved. Trimming stripped 5 bases from V and 2 bases from J, with 16 bases between. This CDR3 is 16 amino acids long. CDR1 is LNHDA and CDR2 is SQIVND in the germline V gene (reference sequence). CDR3 protein: CASSSNPQATYNEQFF. The CDR3 nucleotides read TGTGCCAGTAGTTCAAACCCCCAGGCAACCTACAATGAGCAGTTCTTC.

By sample share, this clonotype is medium-sized. The chain joins TRBV4-1 to TRBJ1-2; D might be TRBD1 (6 bases). Trimming took 0 bases from V and 5 from J, leaving 31 bases between them. Germline lookup yields CDR1 MGHRA and CDR2 YSYEKL. The CDR3 contains 21 residues. In DNA, the CDR3 is TGCGCCAGCAGCCAAGATCACTTACGGGACAACCCTCTTAGTGAATCTTATGGCTACACCTTC. Translating gives CASSQDHLRDNPLSESYGYTF.

This chain joins TRBV6-5 and TRBJ1-6; 9 bases are a match to TRBD1. Unmatched junction bases numbered 7, after V lost 4 bases and J lost 9 bases. The CDR3 consists of 15 residues. Germline V gene sequence: CDR1 MNHEY, CDR2 SVGAGI. In DNA form, the CDR3 reads TGTGCCAGCAGTTCGGACAGGGGCGCTAGTTCACCCCTCCACTTT. This codes for CASSSDRGASSPLHF.

This clonotype was picked up a small number of times. V usage is TRBV7-6 and J usage is TRBJ1-3; D is possibly TRBD1 (5 bases). From germline, CDR1 is SGHVS and CDR2 FNYEAQ. With 5 bases removed from V and 4 bases from J, the gap between germline ends came to 15 bases. The CDR3 is 15 amino acids. CDR3: CASSPPAGVGNTIYF. In DNA form, the CDR3 reads TGTGCCAGCAGCCCCCCTGCGGGGGTGGGAAACACCATATATTTT.

The chain recombines TRBV5-1 with TRBJ2-5, with D possibly TRBD2 on 6 matching bases. Germline-derived CDR1 and CDR2 are SGHRS and YFSETQ. CDR3 length equals 15 residues. Trimming removed 4 bases at V and 2 bases at J, with 15 bases between. The CDR3 sequence is CASSPAGLLQETQYF. The CDR3 nucleotides read TGCGCCAGCAGCCCCGCGGGACTGCTACAAGAGACCCAGTACTTC.